Listed here are 22 T cell receptor beta chains from one sample, sequenced in a study of CD8 T cells in Susac syndrome. An input of about 0.45 to 1 ug of RNA was subjected to reverse transcription using random hexamers. TCRdb reanalysed the immunoSEQ multiplex PCR reads using MiXCR and keeps one entry per CDR3 protein. Among roughly 180,000 distinct CDR3 sequences listed, under 95% were seen once. Sequencing was done on a sample of CD4+ T cells from PBMCs. The receptors stem from a human donor with multiple sclerosis.

This rearrangement joins TRBV12-3 or TRBV12-4 to TRBJ2-5, with D perhaps matching TRBD2 (6 bases). V lost 3 bases to trimming and J lost 4 bases, with 24 bases between them. There are 18 residues in the CDR3. The CDR3 region has the DNA TGTGCCAGCAGTTTTCGAGAGCTGAGGCTTCTGGGAGGAGAGACCCAGTACTTC. This encodes CASSFRELRLLGGETQYF.

The rearrangement uses TRBV10-3 and TRBJ2-7; the match to TRBD2 covers 10 bases. This CDR3 comprises 13 residues. J gave up 4 bases and V 9 bases, and 6 bases lay outside the gene matches. Germline loops: CDR1 ENHRY, CDR2 SYGVKD. The chain's CDR3 is CAIGASGSYEQYF. The CDR3 DNA is TGTGCCATTGGGGCTAGCGGGAGTTACGAGCAGTACTTC.

This chain joins TRBV5-1 and TRBJ2-5; D could derive from TRBD1 or TRBD2 (5 bases each). The CDR3 is 14 amino acids. V lost 5 bases to trimming and J lost 3 bases, with 14 bases between them. The germline CDR1 and CDR2 sequences are SGHRS and YFSETQ. As DNA, the CDR3 is TGCGCCAGCAGACCCGGGACGGCCAAAGAGACCCAGTACTTC. It specifies CASRPGTAKETQYF.

This clonotype was counted between two and nine times. For the CDR3, the DNA is TGTGCCAGCAGCTTAACGGGCACAGACACCGGGGAGCTGTTTTTT. Protein product: CASSLTGTDTGELFF. This chain uses TRBV7-3 with TRBJ2-2; D gene ambiguous. The CDR3 extends over 15 amino acids. Germline V gene data show CDR1 as SGHTA and CDR2 as FQGTGA. The V and J ends lost 0 bases and 3 bases respectively, with 8 bases between them. The full variable domain, with the rest looked up from reference TRBV7-3 and TRBJ2-2, is GAGVSQTPSNKVTEKGKYVELRCDPISGHTALYWYRQSLGQGPEFLIYFQGTGAADDSGLPNDRFFAVRPEGSVSTLKIQRTERGDSAVYLCASSLTGTDTGELFFGEGSRLTVL.

V and J are TRBV13 and TRBJ2-3; D is uncertain. V was clipped by 1 base and J by 1 base, with 9 bases between them. The CDR3 spans 15 residues. The germline V gene encodes CDR1 PRHDT and CDR2 FYEKMQ (reference sequence). The CDR3 spells CASSLDGVGTDTQYF. The CDR3 nucleotides read TGTGCCAGCAGCTTAGATGGGGTAGGCACAGATACGCAGTATTTT.

The chain uses TRBV20-1 and TRBJ1-6, with D possibly matching TRBD1 (5 bases). The CDR3 loop spans 12 amino acids. V lost 0 bases and J lost 9, with 6 bases in between. Germline assignment: CDR1 DFQATT and CDR2 SNEGSKA (reference sequence). The CDR3 here is CSARDRVSPLHF. CDR3 nucleotide sequence: TGCAGTGCTAGAGACAGGGTTTCACCCCTCCACTTT.

This clonotype was counted once. This chain uses TRBV7-9 with TRBJ2-3, with D possibly TRBD2 on 5 matching bases. Germline loops: CDR1 SEHNR, CDR2 FQNEAQ (reference sequence). CDR3 length: 13 residues. The ends were cut back, 4 bases at V and 8 bases at J, with 13 bases in the middle. The CDR3 DNA reads TGTGCCAGCAGCTCCGGGCCCCGGGGTACGCAGTATTTT. Translated, it gives CASSSGPRGTQYF.

This sequence joins TRBV6-5 and TRBJ2-7; D may be TRBD1 or TRBD2 (5 bases each). CDR3 size: 13 residues. V shed 0 bases and J shed 3 bases, with 6 bases lying between them. CDR1 and CDR2 (germline): MNHEY, SVGAGI. CDR3 amino acids: CASSYSGDYEQYF. The CDR3 nucleotides read TGTGCCAGCAGTTACTCGGGGGACTACGAGCAGTACTTC.

The chain joins TRBV2 to TRBJ1-2; 7 nucleotides agree with TRBD1. V was pared by 3 bases and J by 4 bases, with 5 bases of the junction left unmatched. The CDR3 spans 14 residues. The germline V gene has CDR1 SNHLY and CDR2 FYNNEI. The CDR3 region has the DNA TGTGCCAGCAGTGACGCCGGGACAGCCTATGGCTACACCTTC. It translates to CASSDAGTAYGYTF.

The V and J genes are TRBV19 and TRBJ1-5, with D possibly being TRBD1 (6 bases). The CDR3 contains 14 residues. Germline CDR1 reads LNHDA; CDR2 reads SQIVND (reference sequence). V was clipped by 7 bases and J by 6 bases, with 16 bases between them. DNA for the CDR3: TGTGCCAGTACCTTATGGGGGGCCGCTCAGCCCCAGCATTTT. This translates into CASTLWGAAQPQHF.

This chain uses TRBV27 with TRBJ1-2; D gene unclear. The CDR3 is 13 residues long. Germline-derived CDR1 and CDR2 are MNHEY and SMNVEV (reference sequence). Trimming took 5 bases from V and 8 from J, leaving 15 bases between them. CDR3 DNA sequence: TGTGCCAGCAGTCTAACCTCAGGACGCGGCTACACCTTC. As protein: CASSLTSGRGYTF.

The chain has TRBV6-5 and TRBJ1-2; the D gene is possibly TRBD1 (5 bases). V shed 5 bases and J shed 3 bases, with 13 bases lying between them. CDR3 length equals 14 residues. Germline V lookup: CDR1 MNHEY, CDR2 SVGAGI. Written as DNA, the CDR3 is TGTGCCAGCAGTCAAACCGGGACGGACTATGGCTACACCTTC. Translation gives CASSQTGTDYGYTF.

The CDR3: CSVDPRRDNEQFF. DNA for the CDR3: TGCAGCGTTGACCCGAGGAGAGACAATGAGCAGTTCTTC. The V call is TRBV29-1, the J call TRBJ2-1; D remains unclear. The CDR3 totals 13 residues. V dropped 3 bases and J dropped 5 bases, with 11 bases sitting between them. The germline V gene has CDR1 SQVTM and CDR2 ANQGSEA.

V and J are TRBV29-1 and TRBJ1-1, with D possibly matching TRBD1 (5 bases). The CDR3 is made up of 13 amino acids. Germline V gene sequence: CDR1 SQVTM, CDR2 ANQGSEA. V was cut by 0 bases and J by 4 bases, with 9 bases left in between. CDR3: CSVEDRVGTEAFF. DNA of the CDR3: TGCAGCGTTGAAGACAGGGTGGGCACTGAAGCTTTCTTT.

The CDR3 coding sequence is TGTGCCAGCAGCGTAGAGGCAGATAGCAATCAGCCCCAGCATTTT. It yields the protein CASSVEADSNQPQHF. This chain links TRBV9 with TRBJ1-5; no definite D call. The V end lost 0 bases, the J end lost 0 bases, and 7 bases lay between the germline ends. The CDR3 is 15 residues long. Germline V gives CDR1 SGDLS, CDR2 YYNGEE. The full variable domain, its missing parts supplied by reference TRBV9 and TRBJ1-5, is DSGVTQTPKHLITATGQRVTLRCSPRSGDLSVYWYQQSLDQGLQFLIQYYNGEERAKGNILERFSAQQFPDLHSELNLSSLELGDSALYFCASSVEADSNQPQHFGDGTRLSIL.

The chain uses TRBV10-3 and TRBJ2-1; D might be TRBD1 or TRBD2, each matching 6 bases. The V end lost 6 bases, the J end lost 1 base, and 13 bases lay between the germline ends. Per germline, CDR1 ENHRY and CDR2 SYGVKD. The CDR3 has 15 residues. CDR3 sequence: CAISGGGRSYNEQFF. DNA for the CDR3: TGTGCCATCAGCGGGGGCGGCAGGTCCTACAATGAGCAGTTCTTC.

The chain carries TRBV2 and TRBJ2-1; TRBD2 aligns across 11 bases. The V gene end was trimmed by 7 bases and the J gene end by 4 bases; junction bases not matched to a gene: 15. Looked up from germline, CDR1 is SNHLY and CDR2 is FYNNEI. The length of the CDR3 is 18 residues. The CDR3 loop is CASKGVLASGGKYNEQFF. The DNA for the CDR3 is TGTGCCAGCAAAGGTGTGCTGGCTAGCGGGGGGAAATACAATGAGCAGTTCTTC.

This chain links TRBV28 with TRBJ2-1; D may match TRBD1 or TRBD2 (6 bases each). This CDR3 contains 15 residues. Germline CDR1 and CDR2: MDHEN and SYDVKM. The V and J ends lost 2 bases and 10 bases respectively, with 18 bases between them. CDR3 amino acids: CASSLLGGGQSEQFF. The CDR3 region has the DNA TGTGCCAGCAGTTTACTAGGAGGGGGTCAATCGGAGCAGTTCTTC. Variable domain in full (rest from reference TRBV28 and TRBJ2-1): DVKVTQSSRYLVKRTGEKVFLECVQDMDHENMFWYRQDPGLGLRLIYFSYDVKMKEKGDIPEGYSVSREKKERFSLILESASTNQTSMYLCASSLLGGGQSEQFFGPGTRLTVL.

The chain joins TRBV10-2 to TRBJ2-7; D remains unclear. This CDR3 is 14 amino acids long. Trimming cost V 2 bases and J 2 bases, with 10 bases left between them. Looked up from germline, CDR1 is WSHSY and CDR2 is SAAADI. The CDR3 bases are TGCGCCAGCAGTGAGCTTAAGGTACCCTACGAGCAGTACTTC. This gives the protein CASSELKVPYEQYF.

The gene calls are TRBV30 and TRBJ2-3, with D perhaps matching TRBD2 (6 bases). Germline V gene sequence: CDR1 GTSNPN, CDR2 SVGIG (reference sequence). V was pared by 2 bases and J by 2 bases, with 11 bases between. This CDR3 region has 14 residues. CDR3 region: CAWSRLETTDTQYF. CDR3 nucleotide sequence: TGTGCCTGGAGTAGACTAGAAACCACAGATACGCAGTATTTT.

This chain connects TRBV30 to TRBJ2-1, with a weak D call TRBD1 (5 bases). Per germline, CDR1 GTSNPN and CDR2 SVGIG (reference sequence). The CDR3 runs to 12 residues. The V end lost 0 bases, the J end lost 8 bases, and 8 bases lay between the germline ends. CDR3 nucleotides: TGTGCCTGGAGTGTATTAGGGGATGAGCAGTTCTTC. Residues: CAWSVLGDEQFF.

In nucleotides, the CDR3 is TGTGCCAGCAGTTTATATGAGACCCAGTACTTC. Its protein is CASSLYETQYF. The V call is TRBV28, the J call TRBJ2-5; D remains ambiguous. V was clipped by 1 base and J by 5 bases, with 2 bases between them. This CDR3 is 11 amino acids long. The germline V gene has CDR1 MDHEN and CDR2 SYDVKM.